The source of this TCR beta chain is a study of cytotoxic CD8 clonotypes in ibrutinib-treated CLL. Whole-study findings and limits: The clonality rise at ibrutinib response reflected private clonotype expansion.

Depth targeted 1 in 200,000 to 1 in 1 million T cells, averaging 10x coverage per clonotype. Some clones are missing from TCRdb's copy, which holds only in-frame ones; the method was immunoSEQ multiplex PCR. Among about 130,000 clones listed, approximately 80% were seen once. Concerning this clone itself: Its antigen is currently unknown.

Germline CDR1 SEHNR, CDR2 FQNEAQ (reference sequence). The CDR3 is 11 amino acids. The V segment lost 11 bases and the J segment 6 bases; nucleotides outside the gene matches: 7. This TCR was sampled from a human donor with chronic lymphocytic leukemia. The sequenced sample was PBMCs, obtained after 12 months of ibrutinib treatment. This rearrangement joins TRBV7-9 to TRBJ2-7, with 7 bases identical to TRBD1. CDR3 residues: CAAEGAGEQYF. CDR3 coding DNA: TGTGCCGCCGAGGGGGCCGGCGAGCAGTACTTC.